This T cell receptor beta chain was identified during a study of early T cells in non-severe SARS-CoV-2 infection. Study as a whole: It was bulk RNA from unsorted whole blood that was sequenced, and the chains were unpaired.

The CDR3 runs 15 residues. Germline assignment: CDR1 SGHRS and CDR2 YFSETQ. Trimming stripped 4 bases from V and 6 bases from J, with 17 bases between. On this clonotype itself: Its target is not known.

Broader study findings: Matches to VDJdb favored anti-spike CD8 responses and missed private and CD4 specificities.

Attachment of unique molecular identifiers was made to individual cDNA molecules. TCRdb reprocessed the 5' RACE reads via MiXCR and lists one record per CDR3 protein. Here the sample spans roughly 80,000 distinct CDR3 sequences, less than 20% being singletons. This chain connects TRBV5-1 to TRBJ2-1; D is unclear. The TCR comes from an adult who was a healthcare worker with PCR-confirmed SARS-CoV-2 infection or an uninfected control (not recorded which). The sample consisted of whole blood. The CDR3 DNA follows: TGCGCCAGCAGCGGTAGTGGCGAACTGGTCAATGAGCAGTTCTTC. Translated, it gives CASSGSGELVNEQFF. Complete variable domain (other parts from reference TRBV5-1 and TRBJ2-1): KAGVTQTPRYLIKTRGQQVTLSCSPISGHRSVSWYQQTPGQGLQFLFEYFSETQRNKGNFPGRFSGRQFSNSRSEMNVSTLELGDSALYLCASSGSGELVNEQFFGPGTRLTVL.